The text below deals with one TCR beta chain. The length of the CDR3 is 13 residues. The V end was cut by 7 bases, the J end by 9 bases, with 18 bases between. CDR1 is MNHEY and CDR2 is SVGAGI in the germline V gene. This specimen belongs to a study of blood T cell repertoires in COVID-19. Across the whole study: Donors in the United States, Italy and Spain gave samples during acute or convalescent COVID-19. T cells, B-cell-depleted T cells, or PBMCs provided the cDNA or gDNA that served as material.

In the original workflow: Quantification of nucleated cells was approximated via reference gene primer amplification. The repertoire was sequenced with immunoSEQ multiplex PCR; TCRdb's copy has only in-frame clones and lacks some. The D gene and trimming were derived from the DNA, and the V and J assignments and clone size from that table. This table holds some 250,000 clones, 80% to 90% found once. This TCR derives from a young man with active or convalescent COVID-19. The chain employs TRBV6-5 and TRBJ1-2; a weak D match, TRBD1 (6 bases). The sequencing input was peripheral blood. This chain's CDR3 is CASTRGAGGRYTF. The CDR3 DNA is TGTGCCAGCACTCGGGGGGCAGGTGGTCGCTACACCTTC.